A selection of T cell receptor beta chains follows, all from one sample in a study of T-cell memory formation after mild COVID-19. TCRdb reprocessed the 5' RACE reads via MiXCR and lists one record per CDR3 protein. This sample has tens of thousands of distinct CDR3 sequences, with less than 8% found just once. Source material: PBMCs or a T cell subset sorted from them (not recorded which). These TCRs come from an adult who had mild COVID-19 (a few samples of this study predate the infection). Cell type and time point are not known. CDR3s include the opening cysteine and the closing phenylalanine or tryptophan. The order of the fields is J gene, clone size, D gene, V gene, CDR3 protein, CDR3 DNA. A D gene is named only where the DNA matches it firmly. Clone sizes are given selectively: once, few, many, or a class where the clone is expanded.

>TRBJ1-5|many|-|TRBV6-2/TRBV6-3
CASRTVGGPQHF
TGTGCCAGCAGGACGGTGGGAGGGCCCCAGCATTTT
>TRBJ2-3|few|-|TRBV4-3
CASSQGNAADTQYF
TGCGCCAGCAGCCAAGGAAACGCGGCAGATACGCAGTATTTT
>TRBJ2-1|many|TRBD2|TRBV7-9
CASSFVPGLVPNEQFF
TGTGCCAGCAGCTTCGTGCCGGGACTAGTGCCCAATGAGCAGTTCTTC
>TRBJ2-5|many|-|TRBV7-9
CASSPWGRQARQETQYF
TGTGCCAGCAGCCCCTGGGGCCGACAGGCCAGGCAAGAGACCCAGTACTTC
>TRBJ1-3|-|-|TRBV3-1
CASSQGNSGNTIYF
TGTGCCAGCAGCCAAGGGAATTCTGGAAACACCATATATTTT
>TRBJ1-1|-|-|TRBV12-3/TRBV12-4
CASSLSGAPRGEAFF
TGTGCCAGCAGTTTATCTGGGGCACCAAGGGGTGAAGCTTTCTTT
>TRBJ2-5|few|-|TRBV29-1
CSVYRGGDQETQYF
TGCAGCGTTTACAGGGGAGGGGACCAAGAGACCCAGTACTTC
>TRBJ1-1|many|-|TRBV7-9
CATTGQGTEAFF
TGTGCCACCACGGGGCAGGGCACTGAAGCTTTCTTT
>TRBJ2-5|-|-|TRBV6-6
CASRPQGGPEETQYF
TGTGCCAGCAGACCCCAAGGGGGGCCGGAAGAGACCCAGTACTTC
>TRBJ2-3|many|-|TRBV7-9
CASTSKDTQYF
TGTGCCAGCACCTCTAAAGATACGCAGTATTTT
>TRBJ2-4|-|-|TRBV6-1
CASSQDRAKNIQYF
TGTGCCAGCAGTCAGGACAGAGCCAAAAACATTCAGTACTTC
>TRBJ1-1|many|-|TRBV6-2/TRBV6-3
CASSYDTRTEAFF
TGTGCCAGCAGTTACGACACCAGGACTGAAGCTTTCTTT
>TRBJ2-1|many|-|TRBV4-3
CASSPVETSSYNEQFF
TGCGCCAGCAGCCCAGTAGAGACTAGCTCCTACAATGAGCAGTTCTTC
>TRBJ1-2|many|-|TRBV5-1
CASSLDGDYGYTF
TGCGCCAGCAGCTTGGACGGAGACTATGGCTACACCTTC
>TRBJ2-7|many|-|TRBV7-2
CASSVSPYYEQYF
TGTGCCAGCAGCGTAAGCCCCTACTACGAGCAGTACTTC
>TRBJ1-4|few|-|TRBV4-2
CASSQVPVSTNEKLFF
TGTGCCAGCAGCCAAGTCCCGGTCTCAACTAATGAAAAACTGTTTTTT
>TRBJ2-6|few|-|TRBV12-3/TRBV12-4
CASSPFGQWGAGANVLTF
TGTGCCAGCAGCCCTTTCGGACAGTGGGGTGCTGGGGCCAACGTCCTGACTTTC
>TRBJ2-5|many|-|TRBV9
CASSVRGGQETQYF
TGTGCCAGCAGCGTCCGAGGGGGGCAAGAGACCCAGTACTTC
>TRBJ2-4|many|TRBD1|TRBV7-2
CASSLSRDRGLGAKNIQYF
TGTGCCAGCAGCTTAAGCCGGGACAGGGGTTTGGGGGCCAAAAACATTCAGTACTTC
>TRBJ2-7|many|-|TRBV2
CASKDNSYEQYF
TGTGCCAGCAAGGACAACTCCTACGAGCAGTACTTC
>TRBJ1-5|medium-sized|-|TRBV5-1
CASSLDSNQPQHF
TGCGCCAGCAGCTTAGATAGCAATCAGCCCCAGCATTTT
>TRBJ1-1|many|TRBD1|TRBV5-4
CASSSPGQGPQNTEAFF
TGTGCCAGCAGCTCCCCGGGACAGGGGCCCCAGAACACTGAAGCTTTCTTT
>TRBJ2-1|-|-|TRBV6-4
CASSSLGGSEQFF
TGTGCCAGCAGTTCCCTGGGGGGCAGTGAGCAGTTCTTC
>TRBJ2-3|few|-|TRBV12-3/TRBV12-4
CASSSRTLGGYTQYF
TGTGCCAGCAGCTCCAGGACCCTGGGGGGCTATACGCAGTATTTT
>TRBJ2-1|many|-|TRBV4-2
CATKTGTAGDEQFF
TGTGCCACCAAAACCGGGACAGCGGGAGATGAGCAGTTCTTC
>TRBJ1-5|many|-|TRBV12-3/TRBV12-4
CASSFLQVNQPQHF
TGTGCCAGCAGTTTTCTCCAGGTCAATCAGCCCCAGCATTTT
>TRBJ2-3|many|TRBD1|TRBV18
CASSPGQPTDTQYF
TGTGCCAGCTCACCGGGACAGCCAACAGATACGCAGTATTTT
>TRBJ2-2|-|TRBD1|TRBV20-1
CSASDSDRGSGELFF
TGCAGTGCTAGTGACTCGGACAGGGGCTCCGGGGAGCTGTTTTTT
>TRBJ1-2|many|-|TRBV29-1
CVSRGTNYGYTF
TGCGTCTCCCGTGGGACGAACTATGGCTACACCTTC
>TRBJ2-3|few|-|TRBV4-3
CASSQDILDTQYF
TGCGCCAGCAGCCAAGATATTCTCGATACGCAGTATTTT
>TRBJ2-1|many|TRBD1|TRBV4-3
CASSQERTGGLGEQFF
TGCGCCAGCAGCCAAGAGAGGACAGGGGGACTTGGTGAGCAGTTCTTC
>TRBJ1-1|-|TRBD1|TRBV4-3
CASSQESGTGAEAFF
TGCGCCAGCAGCCAAGAATCAGGGACAGGGGCTGAAGCTTTCTTT
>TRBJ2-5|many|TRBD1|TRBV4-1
CASSQAQGAYQETQYF
TGCGCCAGCAGCCAAGCCCAGGGGGCTTACCAAGAGACCCAGTACTTC
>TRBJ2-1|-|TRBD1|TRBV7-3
CASSPQGAGNEQFF
TGTGCCAGCAGCCCTCAGGGGGCCGGCAATGAGCAGTTCTTC
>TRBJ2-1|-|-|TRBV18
CASSPDKVRFF
TGTGCCAGCTCCCCGGACAAGGTTAGGTTCTTC
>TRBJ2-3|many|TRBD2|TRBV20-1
CSARDQLSGSKYTQYF
TGCAGTGCTAGAGATCAGTTGAGCGGGAGTAAATATACGCAGTATTTT
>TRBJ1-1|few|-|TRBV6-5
CASSPTRYGAFF
TGTGCCAGCAGTCCTACGCGGTACGGAGCTTTCTTT
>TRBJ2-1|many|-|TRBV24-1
CATSDDGESSYNEQFF
TGTGCCACCAGTGATGACGGGGAGAGCTCCTACAATGAGCAGTTCTTC
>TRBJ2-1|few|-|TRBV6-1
CASGGQSYNEQFF
TGTGCCAGCGGTGGACAATCCTACAATGAGCAGTTCTTC
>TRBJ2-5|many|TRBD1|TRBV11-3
CASNSRGRETQYF
TGTGCCAGCAACTCGAGGGGGCGGGAGACCCAGTACTTC
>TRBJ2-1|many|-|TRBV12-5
CASGTNWSEQFF
TGTGCTAGTGGCACCAACTGGTCTGAGCAGTTCTTC
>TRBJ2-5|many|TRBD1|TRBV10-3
CAISLGQGGETQYF
TGTGCCATCAGCCTGGGACAGGGGGGAGAGACCCAGTACTTC
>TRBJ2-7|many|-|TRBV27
CASSGDSSGREQYF
TGTGCCAGCAGTGGGGACTCATCAGGGCGCGAGCAGTACTTC
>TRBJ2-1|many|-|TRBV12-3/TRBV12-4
CASSVKRGTYNEQFF
TGTGCCAGCAGCGTCAAGAGGGGAACCTACAATGAGCAGTTCTTC
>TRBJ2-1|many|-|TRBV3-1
CASSQSPFANEQFF
TGTGCCAGCAGCCAATCTCCCTTTGCCAATGAGCAGTTCTTC